Listed below are T cell receptor beta chains from one sample, sequenced in a study of regulatory T cells in long-lasting Graves disease. TCRdb processed the multiplex PCR reads anew with MiXCR; each CDR3 protein has one entry. The data contain roughly 490,000 distinct CDR3 sequences, 22% of them singletons. The source material was peripheral blood mononuclear cells (PBMCs), sampled when the disease was refractory, from a patient treated with antithyroid drugs. These receptors were collected from a female donor with Graves disease. Both conserved end residues are part of each CDR3.

CDR3,V,J,length
CASSLVSRYYGYTF,TRBV28,TRBJ1-2,14
CSVGGQGTSWDEQYF,TRBV29-1,TRBJ2-7,15
CASSLVRVEGYEQYF,TRBV28,TRBJ2-7,15
CASGVNNEAFF,TRBV20-1,TRBJ1-1,11
CASSQIQGASNQPQHF,TRBV6-1,TRBJ1-5,16
CSAMGGSSYEQYF,TRBV20-1,TRBJ2-7,13
CSVVDRSYGYTF,TRBV29-1,TRBJ1-2,12
CASSQDKGRGELFF,TRBV3-1,TRBJ2-2,14
CASRRHREAIYGYTF,TRBV6-1,TRBJ1-2,15
CAWTRTGGLQETQYF,TRBV30,TRBJ2-5,15
CSASPQRGFTDTQYF,TRBV20-1,TRBJ2-3,15
CASGATGDDFFTEAFF,TRBV2,TRBJ1-1,16
CASSLEAGRDEKLFF,TRBV7-6,TRBJ1-4,15
CASSEDYGNLAKNIQYF,TRBV6-1,TRBJ2-4,17
CASSLVSGTGGNEQFF,TRBV11-2,-,16
CASSVGQDTEAFF,TRBV19,TRBJ1-1,13
CASSRGGGGNNQPQHF,TRBV3-1,TRBJ1-5,16
CASSYRVGLQSTYGYTF,TRBV13,TRBJ1-2,17
CASRGPGHYYGYTF,TRBV12-3/TRBV12-4,TRBJ1-2,14
CSVGQGAGQPQHF,TRBV29-1,TRBJ1-5,13
CASSYQRGNTIYF,TRBV6-2/TRBV6-3,TRBJ1-3,13
CASSVEAGVGNEQFF,TRBV9,-,15
CASDWETEAFF,TRBV30,TRBJ1-1,11
CASNGSGRNTGELFF,TRBV6-1,TRBJ2-2,15
CASSQYREINEQYF,TRBV6-2/TRBV6-3,TRBJ2-7,14
CASEDRVNTEAFF,TRBV6-1,TRBJ1-1,13
CASSLAGAQETQYF,TRBV5-1,TRBJ2-5,14
CASSRASTDTQYF,TRBV7-3,TRBJ2-3,13
CASSRRGGANTGELFF,TRBV11-2,TRBJ2-2,16
CSVVVGGSGESNQPQHF,TRBV29-1,TRBJ1-5,17
CASAAWDHNSPLHF,TRBV12-3/TRBV12-4,TRBJ1-6,14
CSATQGRFRNTEAFF,TRBV20-1,TRBJ1-1,15
CATGDSRGNQPQHF,TRBV6-1,TRBJ1-5,14
CASSQDARNSYYGCTF,TRBV4-1,TRBJ1-2,16
CASKYRVSGETQYF,TRBV2,TRBJ2-5,14
CASSYNIPRGDTEAFF,TRBV6-2/TRBV6-3,TRBJ1-1,16
CASSSLLPGQGRYGYTF,TRBV7-2,TRBJ1-2,17
CASSPDTFNEKLFF,TRBV7-2,TRBJ1-4,14
CSARQGNNSPLHF,TRBV20-1,TRBJ1-6,13
CASSLGPLRGAGGEEQYF,TRBV6-1,TRBJ2-7,18
CSARGTSGRTGELFF,TRBV20-1,TRBJ2-2,15
CASSFSSLGEAFF,TRBV5-6,TRBJ1-1,13
CASANRDVGEKLFF,TRBV2,TRBJ1-4,14
CASSSQEPGEQYF,TRBV2,TRBJ2-7,13
CASSQGDSPLHF,TRBV3-1,TRBJ1-6,12
CASSTAVNSLLNTEAFF,TRBV7-6,TRBJ1-1,17
CASSTGQGAPGYTF,TRBV28,TRBJ1-2,14